The subject of this entry is one T cell receptor (beta chain). Its specificity is unknown. Measured with immunoSEQ multiplex PCR; TCRdb has only the in-frame clones, and not every one. The top ten hold approximately 6.5% of the sample, which has about 41,000 clones, around 78% seen once. The sample comes from a study of a mutant IDH1 vaccine in newly diagnosed glioma. Germline lookup yields CDR1 SGHRS and CDR2 YFSETQ. The CDR3 covers 14 residues. V lost 7 bases and J lost 0, with 14 bases in between. Noted time point: week 23, last vaccination. Every vaccine dose comprised 300 ug of mutant IDH1 20-mer peptide plus topical imiquimod.

Sequences were derived from PBMCs, sampled from a glioma patient whose treatment included an IDH1 peptide vaccine. The TCR comes from a woman in her forties with glioma. Some clones in this sample may be carry-over from other donors' samples. The chain recombines TRBV5-1 with TRBJ2-7; D remains unclear. In DNA, the CDR3 is TGCGCCAGCTCGCAAGTAGAGAGCTCCTACGAGCAGTACTTC. Protein product: CASSQVESSYEQYF.